These 2 T cell receptor beta chains originate from one sample sequenced in a study of beta chain features in type 1 diabetes. Points from the study as a whole: Shortening that was moderate but significant affected the TCRB CDR3s of Type 1 diabetes patients in all four CD4+ subsets.

No cognate antigen is known for these TCRs. Isolated RNA was reverse transcribed in full, so expressed TCRB transcripts were sequenced. Method: immunoSEQ multiplex PCR; TCRdb's copy keeps in-frame clones and lacks some. Counted here are 250,000 to 350,000 clones, roughly an eighth occurring once; the ten biggest clones make up 0.017%. The sequenced sample was naive CD4+ T cells from blood. The receptors were sampled from a man aged 30 to 39 with type 1 diabetes.

This clone was counted only a few times. The chain recombines TRBV19 with TRBJ1-1; no firm D call. The germline V and J ends were trimmed by 7 bases and 5 bases, with 8 bases remaining between them. The length of the CDR3 is 11 residues. CDR1 is LNHDA and CDR2 is SQIVND in the germline V gene (reference sequence). CDR3 sequence reads: CASTPGTEAFF. The CDR3 coding sequence is TGTGCCAGTACCCCGGGGACTGAAGCTTTCTTT.

The chain combines TRBV30 with TRBJ2-1; TRBD2 might be the D (5 bases). Germline V lookup: CDR1 GTSNPN, CDR2 SVGIG (reference sequence). This CDR3 has 13 amino acids. Trimming removed 6 bases at V and 6 bases at J, with 15 bases between. The CDR3 here is CACQKLEVNEQFF. In DNA form, the CDR3 reads TGTGCCTGCCAGAAACTGGAGGTCAATGAGCAGTTCTTC.